These 18 T cell receptor beta chains share one sample of origin, sequenced in a study of long-term antiretroviral therapy in people with HIV. Investigators performed immunoSEQ version v3.0 at survey level. The table came from immunoSEQ multiplex PCR; TCRdb's copy has only in-frame clones and leaves some out. The repertoire holds about 48,000 clones, with about 80% as singletons. The sample was unsorted PBMCs, taken 0.8 years after starting antiretroviral therapy. Every receptor here comes from a woman aged 18-29 years with HIV.

The chain employs TRBV9 and TRBJ2-3; 8 positions match TRBD2. This CDR3 comprises 18 residues. The germline V gene encodes CDR1 SGDLS and CDR2 YYNGEE. J was trimmed by 0 bases and V by 3 bases; bases with no gene match: 12. CDR3 nucleotides: TGTGCCAGCAGCGGGTCTAAGCGGGCGGGGGGAAGCACAGATACGCAGTATTTT. Translating it yields CASSGSKRAGGSTDTQYF.

The gene calls are TRBV19 and TRBJ1-2, with 7 positions matching TRBD1. V lost 9 bases, J lost 5 bases, and 12 bases stayed unmatched. Germline V gene sequence: CDR1 LNHDA, CDR2 SQIVND (reference sequence). The CDR3 runs to 14 residues. The CDR3 protein is CASSPHDRDYGYTF. CDR3 bases: TGTGCCAGCTCCCCCCACGACAGGGATTATGGCTACACCTTC.

The rearrangement joins TRBV27 to TRBJ1-5, with D uncertain. There are 14 residues in the CDR3. The germline gives CDR1 MNHEY, CDR2 SMNVEV (reference sequence). V dropped 7 bases and J dropped 5 bases, with 15 bases sitting between them. The CDR3 reads CASTPLGPHQPQHF. The CDR3, as DNA: TGTGCCAGCACCCCTTTAGGACCCCATCAGCCCCAGCATTTT.

V and J are TRBV6-1 and TRBJ2-7, with 8 nucleotides matching TRBD1. CDR1 MNHNS and CDR2 SASEGT come from the germline V gene. V lost 2 bases to trimming and J lost 3 bases; unmatched junction nucleotides: 9. The CDR3 runs 16 residues. The CDR3, as DNA: TGTGCCAGCAGTGAATCGGGACAGGTCCTAGGCTACGAGCAGTACTTC. Residues: CASSESGQVLGYEQYF.

The chain uses TRBV5-1 and TRBJ2-7; D remains ambiguous. Trimming stripped 2 bases from V and 6 bases from J, with 15 bases between. Germline-derived CDR1 and CDR2 are SGHRS and YFSETQ. The CDR3 sequence is 14 residues long. The CDR3 protein is CASSFTGPSSEQYF. The CDR3 DNA is TGCGCCAGCAGCTTCACCGGGCCCTCGAGCGAGCAGTACTTC. The complete variable domain, with remaining parts taken from reference TRBV5-1 and TRBJ2-7, reads KAGVTQTPRYLIKTRGQQVTLSCSPISGHRSVSWYQQTPGQGLQFLFEYFSETQRNKGNFPGRFSGRQFSNSRSEMNVSTLELGDSALYLCASSFTGPSSEQYFGPGTRLTVT.

The rearrangement joins TRBV28 to TRBJ1-2; possibly TRBD1 for D (5 bases). Germline V gives CDR1 MDHEN, CDR2 SYDVKM. The CDR3 extends over 15 amino acids. V lost 6 bases and J lost 8, with 22 bases in between. The CDR3 nucleotides are TGTGCCAGCAGCCCCCCGACAGTCCCCTCCCGCGGCTACACCTTC. Translating gives CASSPPTVPSRGYTF.

The genes are TRBV6-5 and TRBJ1-5; D is perhaps TRBD1 (5 bases). Germline V CDR1 and CDR2: MNHEY, SVGAGI. CDR3 size: 15 residues. The V end was cut by 0 bases, the J end by 0 bases, with 6 bases between. In DNA, the CDR3 is TGTGCCAGCAGTTACTCCAGGGTTAGCAATCAGCCCCAGCATTTT. Encoded protein: CASSYSRVSNQPQHF.

This rearrangement joins TRBV28 to TRBJ2-2; TRBD1 matches at 7 bases. The trim removed 6 bases at V and 1 base at J, leaving 11 bases unmatched. CDR1 is MDHEN and CDR2 is SYDVKM in the germline V gene. This CDR3 comprises 17 residues. The CDR3 is CASSLLRAGGNTGELFF. The CDR3 region has the DNA TGTGCCAGCAGCCTCCTACGGGCAGGGGGGAACACCGGGGAGCTGTTTTTT.

The chain uses TRBV4-3 and TRBJ1-5, with D possibly matching TRBD1 (5 bases). Germline V lookup: CDR1 LGHNA, CDR2 YSLEER. The CDR3 totals 16 residues. Trimming pared 0 bases from V and 4 bases from J, leaving 13 bases between. CDR3 region: CASSQEFRGGNQPQHF. CDR3 DNA: TGCGCCAGCAGCCAAGAATTCCGCGGGGGGAATCAGCCCCAGCATTTT.

The chain is built from TRBV7-9 and TRBJ1-1; D remains unclear. The CDR3 extends over 15 amino acids. Germline values: CDR1 SEHNR, CDR2 FQNEAQ (reference sequence). V was shortened by 4 bases and J by 4 bases, with 16 bases between the two germline ends. The CDR3 nucleotides read TGTGCCAGCAGCTCAGAGAGGGTGTTCGGCACTGAAGCTTTCTTT. Translated, it gives CASSSERVFGTEAFF. Full variable domain (rest looked up from reference TRBV7-9 and TRBJ1-1): DTGVSQNPRHKITKRGQNVTFRCDPISEHNRLYWYRQTLGQGPEFLTYFQNEAQLEKSRLLSDRFSAERPKGSFSTLEIQRTEQGDSAMYLCASSSERVFGTEAFFGQGTRLTVV.

The CDR3: CASSPRDSNTGELFF. CDR3 sequence (DNA): TGTGCCAGCTCACCCAGGGACAGTAACACCGGGGAGCTGTTTTTT. The chain couples TRBV18 to TRBJ2-2; TRBD1 aligns across 7 bases. J was trimmed by 2 bases and V by 3 bases; bases with no gene match: 3. The CDR3 is 15 residues long. CDR1 is KGHSH and CDR2 is LQKENI in the germline V gene.

The gene calls are TRBV11-3 and TRBJ2-7; 11 nucleotides agree with TRBD1. Germline CDR1 reads SGHNT; CDR2 reads YENEEA. This CDR3 comprises 17 residues. The V and J ends lost 0 bases and 2 bases, in that order; junction bases with no gene match: 6. The CDR3 reads CASSLDRRDRGTYEQYF. The CDR3 DNA is TGTGCCAGCAGCTTAGACCGGCGGGACAGGGGGACCTACGAGCAGTACTTC.

The chain combines TRBV10-3 with TRBJ1-4; the D gene is possibly TRBD1 (5 bases). The germline CDR1 and CDR2 sequences are ENHRY and SYGVKD. Trimming removed 4 bases at V and 6 bases at J, with 15 bases between. The CDR3 contains 15 residues. The CDR3 spells CAISVEGRFDEKLFF. The CDR3 bases are TGTGCCATCAGTGTGGAGGGGAGGTTCGATGAAAAACTGTTTTTT.

The CDR3 loop reads CASSLGLAADTQYF. As DNA, the CDR3 is TGTGCCAGCAGCTTAGGACTAGCGGCAGATACGCAGTATTTT. The rearrangement links TRBV7-3 to TRBJ2-3; 10 bases agree with TRBD2. V dropped 2 bases and J dropped 4; count of bases not matched to a gene: 0. CDR3 length: 14 residues. CDR1 is SGHTA and CDR2 is FQGTGA in the germline V gene.

Worth noting for this clone: The junction does not match germline at one end; this may be a read error. This rearrangement joins TRBV7-7 to TRBJ1-3, with 8 nucleotides matching TRBD1. The CDR3 sequence is 15 residues long. CDR1 is SSHAT and CDR2 is FNYEAQ in the germline V gene (reference sequence). The CDR3 DNA reads TGTGCTAGCAGCCAGGACAGGGCGCCCGGAAACACCATATATTTT. Its translation is CASSQDRAPGNTIYF.

The rearrangement links TRBV7-9 to TRBJ1-5; no reliable D call. The V and J ends lost 2 bases and 9 bases respectively, with 17 bases between them. CDR1 is SEHNR and CDR2 is FQNEAQ in the germline V gene (reference sequence). This CDR3 has 15 residues. The DNA for the CDR3 is TGTGCCAGCAGCTTATTTGACACCAACCTAGGGCCCCAGCATTTT. Translation: CASSLFDTNLGPQHF.

This rearrangement joins TRBV11-2 to TRBJ2-7; D ambiguous. CDR1 is SGHAT and CDR2 is FQNNGV in the germline V gene. This CDR3 has 13 residues. V dropped 0 bases and J dropped 2 bases, with 5 bases sitting between them. For the CDR3, the DNA is TGTGCCAGCAGCTTAGATCCGGCCTACGAGCAGTACTTC. Encoded protein: CASSLDPAYEQYF.

In this sample, this clone turned up a few times. The J gene is TRBJ1-2, the V gene TRBV19; possibly TRBD1 for D (5 bases). The length of the CDR3 is 15 residues. Germline CDR1 reads LNHDA; CDR2 reads SQIVND (reference sequence). Trimming removed 3 bases from V and 2 bases from J, with 13 bases in between. CDR3: CASSIQDIRNYGYTF. CDR3 DNA: TGTGCCAGTAGTATCCAGGACATTCGCAACTATGGCTACACCTTC.